Listed here are 21 T cell receptor beta chains from one sample, sequenced in a study of blood T cell repertoires in COVID-19. The assay was immunoSEQ multiplex PCR, and TCRdb's table has in-frame clones only and misses some. Of approximately 450,000 clones in the sample, 87% were seen once. Sample: PBMCs or T cells enriched from blood (not recorded which). These receptors all stem from a woman under 30 with acute COVID-19.

The chain employs TRBV9 and TRBJ2-5; a weak D match, TRBD2 (5 bases). This CDR3 region has 15 residues. Per the germline V gene, CDR1 is SGDLS and CDR2 is YYNGEE. Between the trimmed V and J ends, which lost 0 bases and 0 bases, there was a span of 9 bases. The CDR3, as DNA: TGTGCCAGCAGCGTAGGGACTCTATACCAAGAGACCCAGTACTTC. Protein product: CASSVGTLYQETQYF.

The genes are TRBV18 and TRBJ1-3; 10 nucleotides agree with TRBD1. V shed 3 bases, J shed 8 bases, and the junction held 16 bases outside the gene matches. CDR1 and CDR2 from the germline V gene are KGHSH and LQKENI. The CDR3 contains 18 residues. The CDR3 region is CASSPNAPGTGVGYTIYF. CDR3 nucleotide sequence: TGTGCCAGCTCACCCAACGCCCCCGGGACAGGGGTCGGGTACACCATATATTTT.

The chain uses TRBV24-1 and TRBJ1-1; 7 bases line up with TRBD1. The CDR3 is 11 residues long. The V gene's germline CDR1 is KGHDR and CDR2 SFDVKD. With V trimmed by 7 bases and J by 11 bases, 6 bases remained unmatched. The CDR3 sequence: CATRKGGMAFF. The CDR3 DNA sequence: TGTGCCACCAGAAAAGGGGGCATGGCTTTCTTT.

The chain recombines TRBV27 with TRBJ2-2; TRBD2 matches at 8 bases. With V trimmed by 3 bases and J by 6 bases, 6 bases remained unmatched. Germline V lookup: CDR1 MNHEY, CDR2 SMNVEV (reference sequence). The CDR3 loop spans 15 amino acids. Here the CDR3 reads CASSFRGRSPGELFF. The CDR3 nucleotides read TGTGCCAGCAGTTTCCGCGGGAGGAGTCCCGGGGAGCTGTTTTTT.

The chain combines TRBV6-6 with TRBJ2-7; 11 bases fit TRBD1. The V and J ends lost 5 bases and 4 bases, in that order; junction bases with no gene match: 10. The CDR3 spans 16 residues. CDR1 is MNHNY and CDR2 is SVGAGI in the germline V gene (reference sequence). The CDR3 region has the DNA TGTGCCAGCAGTCAATACGGGACAGGGGGTGCATACGAGCAGTACTTC. Residues: CASSQYGTGGAYEQYF.

This chain links TRBV15 with TRBJ1-2; perhaps TRBD1 as D (5 bases). CDR1 and CDR2 (germline): LNHNV, YYDKDF (reference sequence). The ends were cut back, 0 bases at V and 9 bases at J, with 14 bases in the middle. The CDR3 is 14 amino acids. The DNA of the CDR3 is TGTGCCACCAGCAGAGATCAGGGAGGAGGTCGCTACACCTTC. Residues: CATSRDQGGGRYTF.

The V and J genes are TRBV11-2 and TRBJ1-1, with 8 bases lining up with TRBD1. Trimming cost V 4 bases and J 4 bases; bases outside gene matches: 2. Per the germline V gene, CDR1 is SGHAT and CDR2 is FQNNGV. The CDR3 has 13 residues. The CDR3 sequence: CASSSGGGTEAFF. CDR3 sequence (DNA): TGTGCCAGCAGCTCAGGGGGCGGCACTGAAGCTTTCTTT.

The J gene is TRBJ1-2, the V gene TRBV7-9; D is perhaps TRBD1 (6 bases). In germline, CDR1 is SEHNR, CDR2 FQNEAQ (reference sequence). Trimming removed 9 bases at V and 7 bases at J, with 18 bases between. The CDR3 runs to 13 residues. The DNA of the CDR3 is TGTGCCAGTTCGGGAACAGGGTTGGCTGGCTACACCTTC. It is translated as CASSGTGLAGYTF.

V and J are TRBV9 and TRBJ2-2; TRBD2 is a possible D gene (6 bases). The length of the CDR3 is 16 residues. Trimming removed 4 bases from V and 4 bases from J, with 17 bases in between. Germline V gene sequence: CDR1 SGDLS, CDR2 YYNGEE. The CDR3 loop is CASSPRVAEITGELFF. For the CDR3, the DNA is TGTGCCAGCAGCCCCCGGGTAGCGGAGATCACCGGGGAGCTGTTTTTT.

The CDR3 loop is CASSLRELNEQFF. CDR3 nucleotide sequence: TGTGCCAGCAGCTTGAGGGAGCTCAATGAGCAGTTCTTC. The chain recombines TRBV7-9 with TRBJ2-1, with D tentatively TRBD2 (5 bases). The CDR3 has 13 residues. The germline V gene encodes CDR1 SEHNR and CDR2 FQNEAQ (reference sequence). Trimming shortened V by 3 bases and J by 6 bases, and 9 bases separated the two germline ends. Complete variable domain (other parts from reference TRBV7-9 and TRBJ2-1): DTGVSQNPRHKITKRGQNVTFRCDPISEHNRLYWYRQTLGQGPEFLTYFQNEAQLEKSRLLSDRFSAERPKGSFSTLEIQRTEQGDSAMYLCASSLRELNEQFFGPGTRLTVL.

The rearrangement joins TRBV28 to TRBJ1-1; D perhaps matches TRBD1 (5 bases). V dropped 3 bases and J dropped 7 bases, with 18 bases sitting between them. Looked up from germline, CDR1 is MDHEN and CDR2 is SYDVKM. This CDR3 is 15 amino acids long. The CDR3 DNA reads as TGTGCCAGCAGTTTTACCATGGGCCCTGGACATGAAGCTTTCTTT. This translates into CASSFTMGPGHEAFF.

In its sample, this clone was seen once. This chain uses TRBV27 with TRBJ2-3, with 10 bases identical to TRBD1. The germline V gene has CDR1 MNHEY and CDR2 SMNVEV (reference sequence). Losses at the gene ends were 3 bases for V and 4 bases for J; bases not matched to a gene: 7. This CDR3 comprises 16 residues. CDR3 sequence reads: CASSFMWDRGADTQYF. DNA for the CDR3: TGTGCCAGCAGTTTTATGTGGGACAGGGGAGCAGATACGCAGTATTTT.

The chain employs TRBV27 and TRBJ2-6; TRBD1 matches 7 bases. Germline V gene lookup returns CDR1 MNHEY and CDR2 SMNVEV (reference sequence). The CDR3 extends over 16 amino acids. Germline trimming cut 3 bases from V and 6 bases from J; bases unmatched to any gene: 8. CDR3 DNA sequence: TGTGCCAGCAGTTTGCCCCCTACAGGGGAGGCCAACGTCCTGACTTTC. Translated: CASSLPPTGEANVLTF.

V is TRBV7-2 and J is TRBJ2-7, with 7 positions matching TRBD2. The CDR3 has 13 amino acids. CDR1 is SGHTA, CDR2 FQGNSA, per germline. Trimming at V came to 4 bases and at J to 5 bases, leaving 5 bases not matched to a gene. The CDR3 loop is CASSSGRANEQYF. Written as DNA, the CDR3 is TGTGCCAGCAGCTCAGGGAGGGCAAACGAGCAGTACTTC.

The rearrangement links TRBV9 to TRBJ1-1; possibly TRBD1 for D (5 bases). The germline CDR1 and CDR2 sequences are SGDLS and YYNGEE. The V and J ends lost 5 bases and 3 bases respectively, with 17 bases between them. The CDR3 spans 15 residues. Written as DNA, the CDR3 is TGTGCCAGCAGGCGGGGGGTGGGTATAGACACTGAAGCTTTCTTT. Translated, it gives CASRRGVGIDTEAFF.

The CDR3 DNA follows: TGCAGCGCGCAGTGGGCCAAAAACATTCAGTACTTC. This translates into CSAQWAKNIQYF. The V gene is TRBV29-1, the J gene TRBJ2-4, with D uncertain. The CDR3 totals 12 residues. Germline-derived CDR1 and CDR2 are SQVTM and ANQGSEA. V was pared by 7 bases and J by 1 base, with 8 bases between.

The chain has TRBV18 and TRBJ2-5; a possible D gene is TRBD1 (5 bases). The ends were cut back, 3 bases at V and 2 bases at J, with 7 bases in the middle. The CDR3 runs to 13 residues. Germline lookup yields CDR1 KGHSH and CDR2 LQKENI. This chain's CDR3 is CASSPAGQETQYF. CDR3 coding DNA: TGTGCCAGCTCACCGGCAGGGCAAGAGACCCAGTACTTC.

DNA of the CDR3: TGTGCCAGCACTCACCCAGGGTTTGACGGGGAGCTGTTTTTT. The encoded protein is CASTHPGFDGELFF. The rearrangement uses TRBV28 and TRBJ2-2; possible D gene TRBD1, 5 bases. V was pared by 7 bases and J by 7 bases, with 16 bases between. Looked up from germline, CDR1 is MDHEN and CDR2 is SYDVKM. The CDR3 is 14 residues long.

The V call is TRBV2, the J call TRBJ2-3; no definite D call. The length of the CDR3 is 18 residues. Germline V CDR1 and CDR2: SNHLY, FYNNEI. Trimming took off 6 bases at V and 1 base at J, with 23 bases between the two ends. CDR3 nucleotide sequence: TGTGCCAGCAGACCCTTGCAGCTTATATCACGGGGCACAGATACGCAGTATTTT. It translates to CASRPLQLISRGTDTQYF.

This chain's CDR3 is CASSSGSTADTQYF. The CDR3 nucleotides read TGTGCCAGCAGTTCCGGGAGTACAGCAGATACGCAGTATTTT. The V call is TRBV6-5, the J call TRBJ2-3; D perhaps matches TRBD2 (6 bases). CDR3 length equals 14 residues. V lost 4 bases and J lost 4, with 12 bases in between. CDR1 MNHEY and CDR2 SVGAGI come from the germline V gene.

This chain joins TRBV30 and TRBJ2-4, with 9 bases aligning to TRBD1. The junction had 14 bases not matched to a gene; V was cut back by 3 bases and J by 5 bases. The V gene's germline CDR1 is GTSNPN and CDR2 SVGIG (reference sequence). The CDR3 runs to 17 residues. CDR3 sequence: CAWSPPPGTGSENIQYF. The CDR3 coding sequence is TGTGCCTGGAGCCCTCCACCTGGGACAGGGTCTGAAAACATTCAGTACTTC.